This T cell receptor (beta chain) was documented in a study of identical twins' blood T cells. CDR3 length: 13 amino acids. Germline V gene sequence: CDR1 DFQATT, CDR2 SNEGSKA (reference sequence). Trimming removed 6 bases from V and 2 bases from J, with 14 bases in between. TCRdb reprocessed the 5' RACE reads with MiXCR, giving one entry per CDR3 protein. The table includes hundreds of thousands of distinct CDR3 sequences, roughly 30% detected once. V is TRBV20-1 and J is TRBJ2-7; unclear D gene. Specimen: PBMCs. This TCR was recovered from a woman aged 18 to 55 in good health. The CDR3 protein is CSARSMLAYEQYF. For the CDR3, the DNA is TGCAGTGCGCGGAGTATGCTAGCCTACGAGCAGTACTTC.